The T cell receptor beta chain described here comes from a study of early T cells in non-severe SARS-CoV-2 infection. Notes on the study in general: Sequences matched to VDJdb favored anti-spike CD8 responses, while private and CD4 specificities were missed.

TCRdb redid the calling of the 5' RACE reads with MiXCR, one entry per CDR3 protein. The sample lists about 76,000 distinct CDR3 sequences, around 10% occurring once. There are many counts of this clonotype. The target antigen is unknown. Per germline, CDR1 LGHDT and CDR2 YNNKEL (reference sequence). The CDR3 runs 16 residues. Losses at the gene ends were 2 bases for V and 4 bases for J; bases not matched to a gene: 2. The material sequenced was whole blood. This TCR was recovered from an adult who was a healthcare worker with PCR-confirmed SARS-CoV-2 infection or an uninfected control (not recorded which). This sequence joins TRBV3-1 and TRBJ2-5, with 15 bases matching TRBD2. CDR3 sequence reads: CASSQRGLAGGETQYF. CDR3 coding DNA: TGTGCCAGCAGCCAAAGGGGACTAGCGGGGGGAGAGACCCAGTACTTC.